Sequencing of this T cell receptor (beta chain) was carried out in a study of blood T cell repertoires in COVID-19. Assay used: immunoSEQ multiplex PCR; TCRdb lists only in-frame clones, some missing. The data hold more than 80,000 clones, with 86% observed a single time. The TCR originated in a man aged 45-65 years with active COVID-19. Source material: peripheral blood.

The chain's CDR3 is CASGLRGRGQDEQFF. The DNA for the CDR3 is TGTGCTAGTGGCCTCCGGGGGCGGGGGCAGGATGAGCAGTTCTTC. The rearrangement uses TRBV12-5 and TRBJ2-1, with D tentatively TRBD2 (7 bases). The CDR3 spans 15 residues. Germline V lookup: CDR1 LGHNT, CDR2 FRNRAP. Trimming shortened V by 6 bases and J by 8 bases, and 20 bases separated the two germline ends.